These 21 T cell receptor beta chains originate from one sample sequenced in a study of CD8 T cells in ankylosing spondylitis. Study observations and caveats: A TCR beta motif of about 8 highly homologous variants seemed to mark ankylosing spondylitis blood.

TCRdb itself ran the 5' RACE reads through MiXCR, one entry per CDR3 protein. The top ten hold about a sixth of the sample, which has almost 400,000 distinct CDR3 sequences, around 22% seen once. No antigens are known for them. The sample was blood, either unsorted or a sorted T cell fraction (not recorded which). These receptors originate from a male donor with ankylosing spondylitis.

This sequence joins TRBV12-3 or TRBV12-4 and TRBJ2-5; D is unresolved. V was trimmed by 1 base and J by 2 bases, leaving 5 bases between them. The CDR3 covers 13 residues. CDR3 bases: TGTGCCAGCAGTTTAGTAGTACAAGAGACCCAGTACTTC. It translates to CASSLVVQETQYF.

The chain recombines TRBV20-1 with TRBJ2-2, with 8 bases matching TRBD2. Per the germline V gene, CDR1 is DFQATT and CDR2 is SNEGSKA (reference sequence). The CDR3 sequence is 16 residues long. J gave up 6 bases and V 3 bases, and 12 bases lay outside the gene matches. The CDR3 here is CSARSTIAGRPGELFF. In DNA, the CDR3 is TGCAGTGCTAGGAGCACGATAGCGGGACGACCCGGGGAGCTGTTTTTT.

V is TRBV19 and J is TRBJ2-1; TRBD2 agrees at 8 bases. V trimming: 8 bases; J trimming: 10 bases; junction bases outside the gene matches: 16. Germline loops: CDR1 LNHDA, CDR2 SQIVND (reference sequence). The CDR3 runs 15 residues. This CDR3 is CASQSLAGGRGEQFF. The CDR3 nucleotides are TGTGCCAGTCAAAGCCTGGCGGGAGGCCGGGGAGAGCAGTTCTTC.

About this clonotype: A much larger clone lies one base from this, so it may be a read error. The CDR3 region is CASSYSGTRQETQCF. CDR3 coding DNA: TGTGCCAGCAGCTATTCCGGGACTAGACAAGAGACCCAGTGCTTC. J is TRBJ2-5 and V is TRBV6-5, with 8 bases that match TRBD2. The CDR3 runs 15 residues. The germline V gene encodes CDR1 MNHEY and CDR2 SVGAGI.

This chain uses TRBV7-2 with TRBJ1-4; 7 bases are shared with TRBD1. The germline V gene has CDR1 SGHTA and CDR2 FQGNSA. The trim removed 5 bases at V and 5 bases at J, leaving 5 bases unmatched. This CDR3 has 14 residues. CDR3 residues: CASSEGTVNEKLFF. DNA of the CDR3: TGTGCCAGCAGCGAAGGGACAGTAAATGAAAAACTGTTTTTT.

This clonotype was seen a handful of times. V is TRBV24-1 and J is TRBJ2-3; the D gene is possibly TRBD2 (6 bases). This CDR3 has 12 residues. CDR1 is KGHDR, CDR2 SFDVKD, per germline. Trimming shortened V by 9 bases and J by 5 bases, and 11 bases separated the two germline ends. The CDR3 coding sequence is TGTGCCACCGCGGGGAACGGAGATACGCAGTATTTT. It codes for CATAGNGDTQYF.

On this clonotype itself: A much larger clone sits a single nucleotide away, making a read error possible. The J gene is TRBJ2-1, the V gene TRBV29-1; weak D call: TRBD1 (7 bases). V was clipped by 5 bases and J by 8 bases, with 10 bases between them. CDR3 length: 11 residues. Germline V CDR1 and CDR2: SQVTM, ANQGSEA. The CDR3 DNA reads TGCAGCGTTCGGGGGACAGATGAGCAGTTCTTC. It translates to CSVRGTDEQFF.

The chain joins TRBV5-1 to TRBJ2-2; D unclear. The CDR3 consists of 14 residues. Between the trimmed V and J ends, which lost 5 bases and 6 bases, there was a span of 14 bases. Germline CDR1 is SGHRS and CDR2 is YFSETQ. The CDR3 coding sequence is TGCGCCAGCAGGAAAGAAGGGTTGTCCGGGGAGCTGTTTTTT. This sequence encodes CASRKEGLSGELFF.

The V call is TRBV6-2 or TRBV6-3, the J call TRBJ1-5, with D hard to call. Germline CDR1 MNHEY, CDR2 SVGEGT. CDR3 length: 15 residues. Trimming stripped 4 bases from V and 2 bases from J, with 12 bases between. The CDR3 nucleotides read TGTGCCAGCAGTTGGGGAGGTTCGGGCAATCAGCCCCAGCATTTT. The encoded protein is CASSWGGSGNQPQHF.

This clonotype was observed a few times. This chain links TRBV6-5 with TRBJ2-1, with a possible D match to TRBD2 (5 bases). This CDR3 is 17 amino acids long. The ends were cut back, 3 bases at V and 3 bases at J, with 18 bases in the middle. Germline CDR1 MNHEY, CDR2 SVGAGI. The CDR3 bases are TGTGCCAGCAGTTATTCCATCCGGAGCGGAATCTACAATGAGCAGTTCTTC. Translated: CASSYSIRSGIYNEQFF.

V gene TRBV28 combines with J gene TRBJ2-4; possible D gene TRBD1, 6 bases. The CDR3 length is 15 residues. Germline values: CDR1 MDHEN, CDR2 SYDVKM. Deletions cut 4 bases from V and 1 base from J, with 11 bases between. The CDR3 nucleotides read TGTGCCAGCAGTTCACCAGGGGTGGCCAAAAACATTCAGTACTTC. It translates to CASSSPGVAKNIQYF.

This clonotype was seen a few times. J is TRBJ2-7 and V is TRBV20-1, with 8 bases that match TRBD2. CDR3 length: 15 residues. The ends lost 0 bases at V and 2 bases at J; junction bases unmatched: 6. Germline V gene lookup returns CDR1 DFQATT and CDR2 SNEGSKA (reference sequence). DNA for the CDR3: TGCAGTGCTAGAGATGGAGCGGGAGTAACCTACGAGCAGTACTTC. Translated, it gives CSARDGAGVTYEQYF.

This clonotype turned up a few times. The chain combines TRBV6-5 with TRBJ2-2, with D possibly TRBD2 on 6 matching bases. The CDR3 runs to 16 residues. Germline lookup yields CDR1 MNHEY and CDR2 SVGAGI. The V end lost 4 bases, the J end lost 4 bases, and 16 bases lay between the germline ends. CDR3 sequence (DNA): TGTGCCAGCAGTTTTACCGGGAGAAGAGGCACCGGGGAGCTGTTTTTT. Protein sequence: CASSFTGRRGTGELFF.

This chain uses TRBV9 with TRBJ2-7; 7 nucleotides match TRBD2. The germline gives CDR1 SGDLS, CDR2 YYNGEE. V lost 4 bases to trimming and J lost 5 bases; unmatched junction nucleotides: 3. The CDR3 runs 12 residues. In DNA form, the CDR3 reads TGTGCCAGCAGCCCCAGCGGGAACGAGCAGTACTTC. Its protein is CASSPSGNEQYF.

The chain combines TRBV14 with TRBJ1-2, with D possibly being TRBD1 (5 bases). CDR1 is SGHDN and CDR2 is FVKESK in the germline V gene. The V end was cut by 4 bases, the J end by 2 bases, with 14 bases between. The CDR3 contains 15 residues. The CDR3 here is CASSPPGRLNYGYTF. CDR3 DNA sequence: TGTGCCAGCAGCCCCCCGGGACGGTTAAACTATGGCTACACCTTC.

The rearrangement links TRBV21-1 to TRBJ1-5. TRBV21-1 is termed a pseudogene. This CDR3 has 16 residues. The CDR3 spells CASSTGFGSKNQPQHF. CDR3 DNA sequence: TGTGCCAGCAGCACAGGCTTTGGGTCCAAGAATCAGCCCCAGCATTTT.

This clonotype came up a few times. This chain connects TRBV29-1 to TRBJ2-4, with D possibly matching TRBD2 (6 bases). The CDR3 runs 16 residues. Germline V CDR1 and CDR2: SQVTM, ANQGSEA. Trimming shortened V by 2 bases and J by 3 bases, and 17 bases separated the two germline ends. CDR3 DNA: TGCAGCGTTGAAAGGCCCGGGGCGGGAAACAAAAACATTCAGTACTTC. Residues: CSVERPGAGNKNIQYF.

The chain couples TRBV25-1 to TRBJ2-5, with no clear D. There are 15 residues in the CDR3. Trimming removed 4 bases from V and 1 base from J, with 13 bases in between. Germline assignment: CDR1 MGHDK and CDR2 SYGVNS. CDR3 in amino acids: CASSAWEEPQETQYF. DNA for the CDR3: TGTGCCAGCAGTGCGTGGGAAGAGCCCCAAGAGACCCAGTACTTC. The full variable domain, rest sourced from reference TRBV25-1 and TRBJ2-5, is EADIYQTPRYLVIGTGKKITLECSQTMGHDKMYWYQQDPGMELHLIHYSYGVNSTEKGDLSSESTVSRIRTEHFPLTLESARPSHTSQYLCASSAWEEPQETQYFGPGTRLLVL.

This clonotype has just a few counts. The V and J genes are TRBV10-3 and TRBJ2-1; TRBD2 aligns across 7 bases. Losses at the gene ends were 6 bases for V and 6 bases for J; bases not matched to a gene: 8. Germline assignment: CDR1 ENHRY and CDR2 SYGVKD. This CDR3 is 14 amino acids long. CDR3: CAIRGAGEGNEQFF. CDR3 in DNA: TGTGCCATCAGAGGCGCGGGAGAGGGCAATGAGCAGTTCTTC.

V usage is TRBV28 and J usage is TRBJ1-1, with D tentatively TRBD1 (5 bases). V lost 1 base to trimming and J lost 11 bases, with 11 bases between them. This CDR3 comprises 12 residues. CDR1 MDHEN and CDR2 SYDVKM come from the germline V gene. The CDR3 protein is CASSLYRGLAFF. The CDR3 DNA follows: TGTGCCAGCAGTTTATATAGGGGACTTGCTTTCTTT. Drawing the rest from reference TRBV28 and TRBJ1-1, the complete variable domain is DVKVTQSSRYLVKRTGEKVFLECVQDMDHENMFWYRQDPGLGLRLIYFSYDVKMKEKGDIPEGYSVSREKKERFSLILESASTNQTSMYLCASSLYRGLAFFGQGTRLTVV.

The J gene is TRBJ2-7, the V gene TRBV10-3, with no clear D. V dropped 6 bases and J dropped 2 bases, with 11 bases sitting between them. Germline V gives CDR1 ENHRY, CDR2 SYGVKD. The CDR3 spans 13 residues. The CDR3 is CAIRLGPTYEQYF. CDR3 sequence (DNA): TGTGCCATCAGACTCGGCCCCACCTACGAGCAGTACTTC.